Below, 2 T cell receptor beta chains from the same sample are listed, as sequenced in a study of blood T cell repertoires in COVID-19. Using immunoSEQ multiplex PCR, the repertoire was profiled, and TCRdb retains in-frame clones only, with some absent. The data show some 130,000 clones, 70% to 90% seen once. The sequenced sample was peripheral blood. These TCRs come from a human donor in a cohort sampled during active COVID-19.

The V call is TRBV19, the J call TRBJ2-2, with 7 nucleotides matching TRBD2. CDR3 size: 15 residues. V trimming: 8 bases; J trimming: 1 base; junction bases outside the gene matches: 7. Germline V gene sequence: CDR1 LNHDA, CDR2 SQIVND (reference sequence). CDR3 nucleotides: TGTGCCAGTTCTGACCTAGCGGAGAACACCGGGGAGCTGTTTTTT. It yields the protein CASSDLAENTGELFF.

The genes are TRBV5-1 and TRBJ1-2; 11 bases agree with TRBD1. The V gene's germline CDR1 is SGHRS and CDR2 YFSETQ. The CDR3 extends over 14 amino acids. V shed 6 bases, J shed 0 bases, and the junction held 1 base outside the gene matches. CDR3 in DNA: TGCGCCAGCATGGGACAGGGGGCTAACTATGGCTACACCTTC. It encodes CASMGQGANYGYTF.